These 15 T cell receptor beta chains were all obtained from the same sample, sequenced in a study of liver allograft versus peripheral blood T cells. Study as a whole: Comparisons were made between T cell receptor repertoires found in transplanted livers and those circulating in recipients' peripheral blood.

One entry per CDR3 protein results from TCRdb running MiXCR on the reads. The data show approximately 15,000 distinct CDR3 sequences, with 20% to 25% seen just once and about 5.8% held by the top ten. The receptor set was obtained from a human patient who had a liver transplant. The graft donor may account for some of the T cells.

The chain joins TRBV15 to TRBJ2-3; 8 bases align to TRBD1. There are 17 residues in the CDR3. V lost 3 bases and J lost 2; bases outside the gene matches: 10. Germline lookup yields CDR1 LNHNV and CDR2 YYDKDF (reference sequence). DNA for the CDR3: TGTGCCACCAGCAGGCCTTCCGGGACAGGCCTCACAGATACGCAGTATTTT. It yields the protein CATSRPSGTGLTDTQYF.

The V call is TRBV28, the J call TRBJ2-5, with D perhaps matching TRBD1 (6 bases). V lost 6 bases and J 3 bases, leaving 8 bases between the germline ends. Looked up from germline, CDR1 is MDHEN and CDR2 is SYDVKM. The CDR3 contains 12 residues. The CDR3 protein is CASRQGKETQYF. The CDR3 bases are TGTGCCAGCAGGCAGGGGAAAGAGACCCAGTACTTC.

CDR3: CAWTRDRIYF. In DNA, the CDR3 is TGTGCCTGGACCCGGGACAGAATATATTTT. The V and J genes are TRBV30 and TRBJ1-3, with TRBD1 identical over 7 bases. The CDR3 totals 10 residues. Germline values: CDR1 GTSNPN, CDR2 SVGIG (reference sequence). The V and J ends lost 4 bases and 13 bases, in that order; junction bases with no gene match: 4.

The rearrangement uses TRBV5-6 and TRBJ1-2, with a possible D match to TRBD1 (6 bases). The CDR3 spans 12 residues. V was clipped by 3 bases and J by 6 bases, with 9 bases between them. Germline V gives CDR1 SGHDT, CDR2 YYEEEE. The CDR3 nucleotides are TGTGCCAGCAGCTCCTACAGGGATGGCTACACCTTC. It encodes CASSSYRDGYTF.

Comment on this clonotype: One junction end does not reproduce the germline sequence, and a read error may be involved. CDR3 DNA sequence: TGTGTCAGCAGCACGGGACCCCGGGTGCAGTGGTTC. Protein sequence: CVSSTGPRVQWF. The rearrangement uses TRBV7-9 and TRBJ2-7, with D perhaps matching TRBD1 or TRBD2 (5 bases each). Looked up from germline, CDR1 is SEHNR and CDR2 is FQNEAQ (reference sequence). The CDR3 spans 12 residues. The full variable domain, with the rest looked up from reference TRBV7-9 and TRBJ2-7, is DTGVSQNPRHKITKRGQNVTFRCDPISEHNRLYWYRQTLGQGPEFLTYFQNEAQLEKSRLLSDRFSAERPKGSFSTLEIQRTEQGDSAMYLCVSSTGPRVQWFGPGTRLTVT.

This clonotype was picked up many times. This sequence joins TRBV28 and TRBJ2-3; TRBD2 matches at 12 bases. V shed 5 bases and J 4 bases; nucleotides not matched to a gene: 13. There are 18 residues in the CDR3. Germline V gives CDR1 MDHEN, CDR2 SYDVKM. The CDR3 reads CASSPPLLAGGVADTQYF. The CDR3 DNA follows: TGTGCCAGCAGTCCCCCATTACTAGCGGGGGGTGTCGCAGATACGCAGTATTTT.

As regards this clonotype: This may arise from a read error, as a much more abundant clone is one base away. The V and J genes are TRBV7-2 and TRBJ1-3; perhaps TRBD1 as D (6 bases). Per germline, CDR1 SGHTA and CDR2 FQGNSA. This CDR3 comprises 15 residues. CDR3 DNA sequence: TGTGCCAGCAGCTTTTGGGGCAGGGGTGGAAGCACCATATATTTT. Translating gives CASSFWGRGGSTIYF. Full variable domain (missing parts from reference TRBV7-2 and TRBJ1-3): GAGVSQSPSNKVTEKGKDVELRCDPISGHTALYWYRQSLGQGLEFLIYFQGNSAPDKSGLPSDRFSAERTGGSVSTLTIQRTQQEDSAVYLCASSFWGRGGSTIYFGEGSWLTVV.

This clonotype is judged medium-sized. The rearrangement uses TRBV19 and TRBJ1-1; D is unclear. Germline V lookup: CDR1 LNHDA, CDR2 SQIVND (reference sequence). The CDR3 is 14 amino acids. The germline V and J ends were trimmed by 6 bases and 4 bases, with 15 bases remaining between them. CDR3 DNA: TGTGCCAGTAGGGCGGTGGGAAGAGGCACTGAAGCTTTCTTT. It codes for CASRAVGRGTEAFF.

The table lists this clonotype with many counts. The gene calls are TRBV27 and TRBJ1-1; D possibly corresponds to TRBD1 (6 bases). The germline CDR1 and CDR2 sequences are MNHEY and SMNVEV (reference sequence). V lost 3 bases, J lost 2 bases, and 16 bases lay in between. The CDR3 is 16 residues long. The CDR3, as DNA: TGTGCCAGCAGTTTTTCCCTGGGGGGGGCTAACACTGAAGCTTTCTTT. It is translated as CASSFSLGGANTEAFF.

The genes are TRBV18 and TRBJ2-2; D is undetermined. Germline CDR1 KGHSH, CDR2 LQKENI. The CDR3 runs 14 residues. V was trimmed by 3 bases and J by 17 bases, leaving 22 bases between them. For the CDR3, the DNA is TGTGCCAGCTCACCCGGGTCGAGGTACGGGTATCTTTTTTTT. It yields the protein CASSPGSRYGYLFF.

Relative to its sample, this clonotype is medium-sized. The rearrangement uses TRBV18 and TRBJ1-1, with D unresolved. Between the trimmed V and J ends, which lost 6 bases and 8 bases, there was a span of 10 bases. CDR1 and CDR2 (germline): KGHSH, LQKENI. There are 11 residues in the CDR3. The CDR3 sequence: CASSNRTEAFF. The CDR3 DNA follows: TGTGCCAGCTCGAACCGTACAGAAGCTTTCTTT.

This clonotype showed up many times. The chain is built from TRBV6-6 and TRBJ2-7, with TRBD2 matching over 7 bases. CDR3 length: 13 amino acids. V shed 8 bases and J 0 bases; nucleotides not matched to a gene: 4. CDR1 is MNHNY and CDR2 is SVGAGI in the germline V gene (reference sequence). CDR3 nucleotides: TGTGCCAGCGGGGGGGTTAACTCCTACGAGCAGTACTTC. It yields the protein CASGGVNSYEQYF.

This clonotype was observed many times. CDR3 region: CASSLAVTMNTEAFF. The CDR3 DNA sequence: TGTGCCAGCAGCTTGGCAGTGACGATGAACACTGAAGCTTTCTTT. The rearrangement links TRBV5-5 to TRBJ1-1; unclear D gene. V was trimmed by 0 bases and J by 0 bases, leaving 9 bases between them. The germline gives CDR1 SGHKS, CDR2 YYEKEE (reference sequence). This CDR3 contains 15 residues. The full variable domain, its missing parts supplied by reference TRBV5-5 and TRBJ1-1, is DAGVTQSPTHLIKTRGQQVTLRCSPISGHKSVSWYQQVLGQGPQFIFQYYEKEERGRGNFPDRFSARQFPNYSSELNVNALLLGDSALYLCASSLAVTMNTEAFFGQGTRLTVV.

V is TRBV6-1 and J is TRBJ1-3, with D maybe TRBD1 (5 bases). CDR3 size: 16 residues. Germline V gives CDR1 MNHNS, CDR2 SASEGT. The V gene lost 2 bases and the J gene lost 4 bases, with 15 bases spanning the gap. The CDR3: CASSEPGRGRGNTIYF. The CDR3 bases are TGTGCCAGCAGTGAACCGGGGCGGGGGAGAGGAAACACCATATATTTT.

This clonotype is classed as medium-sized. The chain carries TRBV6-5 and TRBJ2-7; D is unresolved. CDR3 length: 13 residues. Trimming shortened V by 6 bases and J by 4 bases, and 13 bases separated the two germline ends. Germline V gene data show CDR1 as MNHEY and CDR2 as SVGAGI. The CDR3 region is CASRLNWDYEQYF. In nucleotides, the CDR3 is TGTGCCAGCAGGTTAAACTGGGATTACGAGCAGTACTTC.